This entry lists 32 T cell receptor beta chains sequenced from one sample in a study of control samples from healthy donors and cancer patients. Method: immunoSEQ multiplex PCR; TCRdb's copy keeps in-frame clones and lacks some. Here the sample spans under 30,000 clones, roughly 78% being singletons. Sequencing was done on a sample of PBMCs. Every receptor here comes from a man in his fifties or sixties with head and neck cancer.

V usage is TRBV3-1 (or the pseudogene TRBV3-2) and J usage is TRBJ1-4; D is unresolved. There are 13 residues in the CDR3. Between the trimmed V and J ends, which lost 2 bases and 10 bases, there was a span of 11 bases. Per the germline V gene, CDR1 is LGHDT and CDR2 is YNNKEL (reference sequence). This CDR3 is CASSQIKDGKLFF. Here the CDR3 DNA reads TGTGCCAGCAGCCAAATAAAGGACGGAAAACTGTTTTTT.

The V gene is TRBV7-2, the J gene TRBJ2-5; maybe TRBD2 (6 bases). CDR3 length: 16 amino acids. Trimming pared 5 bases from V and 4 bases from J, leaving 20 bases between. Germline V gives CDR1 SGHTA, CDR2 FQGNSA. For the CDR3, the DNA is TGTGCCAGCAGCGCCGGGACTCACCTTTTTAGAGAGACCCAGTACTTC. It specifies CASSAGTHLFRETQYF. Combining the CDR3 with reference TRBV7-2 and TRBJ2-5 gives the whole variable domain GAGVSQSPSNKVTEKGKDVELRCDPISGHTALYWYRQSLGQGLEFLIYFQGNSAPDKSGLPSDRFSAERTGGSVSTLTIQRTQQEDSAVYLCASSAGTHLFRETQYFGPGTRLLVL.

The chain has TRBV29-1 and TRBJ1-5; D not resolved. There are 11 residues in the CDR3. Per germline, CDR1 SQVTM and CDR2 ANQGSEA. V lost 8 bases to trimming and J lost 5 bases, with 10 bases between them. The CDR3 DNA reads TGCAGCCCAAGAGAAGATCAGCCCCAGCATTTT. Its translation: CSPREDQPQHF.

This clone was seen a few times. The chain has TRBV6-6 and TRBJ1-5; TRBD1 might be the D (6 bases). V lost 0 bases and J lost 5, with 14 bases in between. Germline V CDR1 and CDR2: MNHNY, SVGAGI (reference sequence). This CDR3 is built from 16 residues. CDR3: CASSYSTGRRDQPQHF. CDR3 bases: TGTGCCAGCAGTTACTCGACAGGCCGAAGGGATCAGCCCCAGCATTTT.

This chain joins TRBV19 and TRBJ2-4; 9 bases agree with TRBD1. V lost 4 bases, J lost 5 bases, and 9 bases stayed unmatched. CDR1 is LNHDA, CDR2 SQIVND, per germline (reference sequence). This CDR3 is built from 16 residues. The CDR3 nucleotides read TGTGCCAGTAGTACGACACAGGGGGCTGGGGAAAACATTCAGTACTTC. Residues: CASSTTQGAGENIQYF.

This sequence joins TRBV28 and TRBJ2-1; D is possibly TRBD1 (5 bases). This CDR3 is 14 amino acids long. V lost 6 bases, J lost 3 bases, and 12 bases lay in between. From germline, CDR1 is MDHEN and CDR2 SYDVKM. CDR3 bases: TGTGCCAGCAGCCACGACAGCATCTACAATGAGCAGTTCTTC. It encodes CASSHDSIYNEQFF.

This sequence joins TRBV7-2 and TRBJ1-2, with D uncertain. Germline loops: CDR1 SGHTA, CDR2 FQGNSA. CDR3 length equals 15 residues. The V end was cut by 1 base, the J end by 8 bases, with 17 bases between. The DNA for the CDR3 is TGTGCCAGCAGCTTAGGGACGGGGATCCAAGGGGGCTACACCTTC. It is translated as CASSLGTGIQGGYTF.

A single count supports this clone. J is TRBJ2-2 and V is TRBV7-8; the match to TRBD2 covers 12 bases. The CDR3 has 19 amino acids. The germline gives CDR1 SGHVS, CDR2 FQNEAQ. Trimming removed 8 bases from V and 3 bases from J; junction bases left unmatched: 16. CDR3 sequence: CASPGLAGVRGLDTGELFF. The CDR3 bases are TGTGCCAGCCCGGGACTAGCGGGTGTCAGGGGGTTAGACACCGGGGAGCTGTTTTTT.

This clone was seen only a few times. The sample carries other DNA sequences with the same CDR3. This rearrangement joins TRBV6-5 to TRBJ2-7; TRBD1 is a possible D gene (5 bases). This CDR3 has 14 amino acids. Trimming left V 6 bases short and J 2 bases short, with 14 bases between. Germline assignment: CDR1 MNHEY and CDR2 SVGAGI. The CDR3 loop is CASSPRQGAYEQYF. DNA of the CDR3: TGTGCCAGCAGCCCCCGCCAGGGTGCCTACGAGCAGTACTTC.

The chain uses TRBV15 and TRBJ2-3, with D possibly matching TRBD2 (6 bases). The CDR3 extends over 15 amino acids. Trimming removed 4 bases at V and 4 bases at J, with 15 bases between. Germline assignment: CDR1 LNHNV and CDR2 YYDKDF (reference sequence). CDR3 loop: CATSKWTGGPDTQYF. CDR3 DNA sequence: TGTGCCACCAGCAAATGGACCGGGGGACCAGATACGCAGTATTTT.

CDR3 protein: CATISSGSNGGYNEQFF. CDR3 nucleotides: TGTGCCACCATTTCTAGCGGGAGCAATGGCGGATACAATGAGCAGTTCTTC. The chain combines TRBV19 with TRBJ2-1, with 10 bases that match TRBD2. The V and J ends lost 10 bases and 4 bases, in that order; junction bases with no gene match: 16. Germline V gene lookup returns CDR1 LNHDA and CDR2 SQIVND (reference sequence). The CDR3 loop spans 17 amino acids.

CDR3 sequence: CASSASTGTGAYTF. DNA for the CDR3: TGCGCCAGCAGCGCATCAACCGGGACAGGGGCCTACACCTTC. V usage is TRBV5-1 and J usage is TRBJ1-2, with TRBD1 matching over 10 bases. The CDR3 extends over 14 amino acids. The V gene's germline CDR1 is SGHRS and CDR2 YFSETQ. V shed 4 bases, J shed 10 bases, and the junction held 10 bases outside the gene matches.

The chain is built from TRBV30 and TRBJ2-7; D uncertain. Germline CDR1 and CDR2: GTSNPN and SVGIG (reference sequence). The CDR3 is made up of 12 amino acids. V lost 0 bases, J lost 4 bases, and 7 bases lay in between. The DNA of the CDR3 is TGTGCCTGGAGTGTGTTGGGATACGAGCAGTACTTC. It translates to CAWSVLGYEQYF.

On this clone itself: Other DNA sequences in the same sample also yield this CDR3. This chain links TRBV18 with TRBJ1-1; D remains unclear. The CDR3 length is 14 residues. Trimming stripped 3 bases from V and 1 base from J, with 9 bases between. Germline CDR1 and CDR2: KGHSH and LQKENI. For the CDR3, the DNA is TGTGCCAGCTCACCTATCACCCGGAACACTGAAGCTTTCTTT. Amino acids: CASSPITRNTEAFF.

The chain combines TRBV5-1 with TRBJ2-5; 7 bases agree with TRBD1. Trimming removed 4 bases from V and 5 bases from J; junction bases left unmatched: 8. This CDR3 has 14 residues. Germline V gene lookup returns CDR1 SGHRS and CDR2 YFSETQ. CDR3 in amino acids: CASSPAHRGETQYF. In nucleotides, the CDR3 is TGCGCCAGCAGCCCGGCCCACAGGGGCGAGACCCAGTACTTC.

The chain recombines TRBV6-5 with TRBJ1-1; weak D call: TRBD1 (6 bases). With 6 bases removed from V and 10 bases from J, the gap between germline ends came to 12 bases. The germline CDR1 and CDR2 sequences are MNHEY and SVGAGI. The CDR3 length is 11 residues. CDR3 residues: CASREGDRAFF. CDR3 nucleotides: TGTGCCAGCAGGGAGGGGGATCGAGCTTTCTTT.

The chain uses TRBV6-5 and TRBJ1-4; 7 nucleotides match TRBD1. CDR1 MNHEY and CDR2 SVGAGI come from the germline V gene. The CDR3 totals 14 residues. Unmatched junction bases numbered 4, after V lost 2 bases and J lost 7 bases. The chain's CDR3 is CASSYDRAPEKLFF. Written as DNA, the CDR3 is TGTGCCAGCAGTTACGACAGGGCGCCTGAAAAACTGTTTTTT.

This clone was recorded a few times. The chain is built from TRBV7-9 and TRBJ2-7; D assignment may be TRBD1 or TRBD2 (5 bases each). Trimming shortened V by 1 base and J by 6 bases, and 7 bases separated the two germline ends. Germline lookup yields CDR1 SEHNR and CDR2 FQNEAQ (reference sequence). There are 12 residues in the CDR3. CDR3 nucleotide sequence: TGTGCCAGCAGCTTAGATGGGGGCGAGCAGTACTTC. Translating it yields CASSLDGGEQYF.

This clone was detected a few times. This chain connects TRBV12-3 or TRBV12-4 to TRBJ2-5, with D uncertain. This CDR3 is 13 amino acids long. V was clipped by 3 bases and J by 2 bases, with 7 bases between them. The CDR3 region is CASSFRGQETQYF. The CDR3 DNA reads TGTGCCAGCAGTTTTAGAGGACAAGAGACCCAGTACTTC.

Sample share makes this clone medium-sized. This chain joins TRBV29-1 and TRBJ1-1; D is perhaps TRBD1 (5 bases). Germline loops: CDR1 SQVTM, CDR2 ANQGSEA. The CDR3 sequence is 14 residues long. V lost 8 bases and J lost 1, with 17 bases in between. CDR3 region: CSLRIGGGNTEAFF. The CDR3 bases are TGCAGCCTCCGGATTGGGGGGGGGAACACTGAAGCTTTCTTT.

This clone was detected a few times. The V gene is TRBV5-3, the J gene TRBJ2-3; D is unresolved. TRBV5-3 is identified as an open reading frame with a role that is uncertain. V lost 0 bases to trimming and J lost 4 bases, with 3 bases between them. This CDR3 region has 12 residues. CDR3 protein: CARSLEADTQYF. The DNA of the CDR3 is TGTGCCAGAAGCTTGGAGGCAGATACGCAGTATTTT.

This clone was recorded once. The V call is TRBV4-3, the J call TRBJ1-5; 7 nucleotides match TRBD1. CDR1 is LGHNA, CDR2 YSLEER, per germline. Unmatched junction bases numbered 5, after V lost 0 bases and J lost 6 bases. This CDR3 is built from 15 residues. The CDR3, as DNA: TGCGCCAGCAGCCAAGAGATACAGGGGATTCAGCCCCAGCATTTT. This codes for CASSQEIQGIQPQHF.

The J gene is TRBJ1-3, the V gene TRBV7-9; D is unresolved. Germline V lookup: CDR1 SEHNR, CDR2 FQNEAQ (reference sequence). The CDR3 covers 13 residues. V gave up 3 bases and J gave up 1 base, with 4 bases separating them. CDR3: CASSLGSGNTIYF. In nucleotides, the CDR3 is TGTGCCAGCAGCTTGGGGTCTGGAAACACCATATATTTT.

There are a few counts of this clone. The chain is built from TRBV28 and TRBJ1-2, with TRBD1 matching 9 bases. CDR3 length: 15 amino acids. The V and J ends lost 5 bases and 4 bases, in that order; junction bases with no gene match: 8. The germline V gene encodes CDR1 MDHEN and CDR2 SYDVKM. The CDR3 coding sequence is TGTGCCAGCAGTCCGTGGACAGGGGTCTCCTATGGCTACACCTTC. Amino acids: CASSPWTGVSYGYTF.

The chain links TRBV3-1 (or the pseudogene TRBV3-2) to TRBJ1-1; the D is unclear. The CDR3 spans 14 residues. CDR1 and CDR2 (germline): LGHDT, YNNKEL (reference sequence). V was clipped by 1 base and J by 6 bases, with 12 bases between them. This chain's CDR3 is CASSQVLGSSEAFF. CDR3 bases: TGTGCCAGCAGCCAAGTCCTGGGGAGCTCTGAAGCTTTCTTT.

Notes on this clone: The identical CDR3 is also encoded by other nucleotide sequences in the sample. The V call is TRBV5-1, the J call TRBJ1-5; no definite D call. Trimming took 0 bases from V and 0 from J, leaving 1 base between them. This CDR3 contains 13 residues. Germline V gene data show CDR1 as SGHRS and CDR2 as YFSETQ. This CDR3 is CASSLDSNQPQHF. The CDR3 DNA reads as TGCGCCAGCAGCTTGGATAGCAATCAGCCCCAGCATTTT.

This clone was observed a few times. The chain carries TRBV9 and TRBJ1-3; D not certain. CDR1 SGDLS and CDR2 YYNGEE come from the germline V gene. This CDR3 contains 14 residues. Trimming took 0 bases from V and 4 from J, leaving 8 bases between them. In DNA form, the CDR3 reads TGTGCCAGCAGCGTAGAGGTTGCAGGAAACACCATATATTTT. This sequence encodes CASSVEVAGNTIYF.

This clone is categorized as medium-sized. The sample has other DNA sequences that encode this CDR3 too. This chain uses TRBV9 with TRBJ2-3; D perhaps matches TRBD2 (6 bases). Deletions cut 2 bases from V and 0 bases from J, with 10 bases between. The CDR3 consists of 15 residues. Germline V CDR1 and CDR2: SGDLS, YYNGEE. CDR3 sequence (DNA): TGTGCCAGCAGCGTTAGCGGAGACAGCACAGATACGCAGTATTTT. Translated, it gives CASSVSGDSTDTQYF.

The chain recombines TRBV20-1 with TRBJ1-2; unclear D gene. The V end was cut by 3 bases, the J end by 5 bases, with 10 bases between. Germline CDR1 DFQATT, CDR2 SNEGSKA (reference sequence). This CDR3 region has 12 residues. CDR3 amino acids: CSASRSPYGYTF. In nucleotides, the CDR3 is TGCAGTGCTAGTCGCAGCCCTTATGGCTACACCTTC.

This clone came up a few times. This CDR3 reads CASRRTANTEAFF. CDR3 DNA sequence: TGTGCCAGCAGAAGGACGGCGAACACTGAAGCTTTCTTT. This chain uses TRBV7-8 with TRBJ1-1; D is ambiguous. In germline, CDR1 is SGHVS, CDR2 FQNEAQ. There are 13 residues in the CDR3. V dropped 6 bases and J dropped 1 base, with 9 bases sitting between them.

The rearrangement joins TRBV6-6 to TRBJ2-5; maybe TRBD2 (5 bases). The germline CDR1 and CDR2 sequences are MNHNY and SVGAGI (reference sequence). Trimming stripped 4 bases from V and 4 bases from J, with 13 bases between. CDR3 length: 14 residues. This CDR3 is CASSLKRELETQYF. CDR3 coding DNA: TGTGCCAGCAGTTTGAAGAGGGAGTTAGAGACCCAGTACTTC.

This clone showed up just a few times. The rearrangement uses TRBV21-1 and TRBJ2-5. TRBV21-1 is marked as a pseudogene. CDR3 length equals 13 residues. DNA for the CDR3: TGTGCCAGCAGGGTGGGGGATAAGGAAGCCCAGTACTTC. It yields the protein CASRVGDKEAQYF.